The rows below give T cell receptor beta chains drawn from one sample of a study of blood T cell repertoires in COVID-19. Libraries were prepared by immunoSEQ multiplex PCR; TCRdb keeps only in-frame clonotypes and omits some of them. The sample comprises approximately 70,000 clones, 88% of which are singletons, and roughly 1.2% rests with the top ten. Sequencing input: peripheral blood. These receptors came from a woman aged 55-69 years with acute or convalescent COVID-19. Both conserved end residues are part of each CDR3. A D gene is named only where the DNA matches it firmly. Rows may omit the clone size; those that give it use once, few, many or a size class.

J gene | D gene | V gene | clone size | CDR3 DNA | CDR3 protein
TRBJ1-2 | TRBD1 | TRBV12-3/TRBV12-4 | NA | TGTGCCAGCAGTCCGGGGACAGGGTATGGCTACACCTTC | CASSPGTGYGYTF
TRBJ2-3 | TRBD2 | TRBV20-1 | NA | TGCAGTGCTAGTGGAGCGGGGAACACAGATACGCAGTATTTT | CSASGAGNTDTQYF
TRBJ2-5 | TRBD2 | TRBV7-9 | NA | TGTGCCAGCAGCTTATCCGTACTTAGCGGGAGGGCCCCAGAGACCCAGTACTTC | CASSLSVLSGRAPETQYF
TRBJ2-3 | NA | TRBV5-1 | NA | TGCGCCAGCAGCTGGGCTGCCCTCACAGATACGCAGTATTTT | CASSWAALTDTQYF
TRBJ1-1 | TRBD1 | TRBV7-6 | NA | TGTGCCAGCAGCCGAAGACAGGGGGGTGAAGCTTTCTTT | CASSRRQGGEAFF
TRBJ2-5 | TRBD1 | TRBV7-2 | NA | TGTGCCAGCAGCACTTACAGGGGCCTTCTTTCGGAGACCCAGTACTTC | CASSTYRGLLSETQYF
TRBJ2-3 | TRBD2 | TRBV6-4 | NA | TGTGCCAGCAGTGATAACGGGAGGGGGACAGATACGCAGTATTTT | CASSDNGRGTDTQYF
TRBJ1-2 | NA | TRBV6-2/TRBV6-3 | NA | TGTGCCAGCAGTCCCAATGGGCGTGCCTGGGGCTACACCTTC | CASSPNGRAWGYTF
TRBJ2-1 | TRBD2 | TRBV24-1 | NA | TGTGCCAGCCTCCTTAGCGGGCCCAACTCCTACAATGAGCAGTTCTTC | CASLLSGPNSYNEQFF
TRBJ1-6 | TRBD1 | TRBV5-5 | NA | TGTGCCAGCAGCTTGGGGGACAGGGTGGTGAGTTCACCCCTCCACTTT | CASSLGDRVVSSPLHF
TRBJ2-1 | TRBD2 | TRBV27 | once | TGTGCCAGCAGTTTGGCCGGGAGGGCCGTTTACAATGAGCAGTTCTTC | CASSLAGRAVYNEQFF
TRBJ2-2 | NA | TRBV3-1/TRBV3-2 | few | TGTGCCAGCAGCCAAGGGCAGAACACCGGGGAGCTGTTTTTT | CASSQGQNTGELFF
TRBJ1-5 | NA | TRBV10-1 | NA | TGCGCCAGCAGTCAGGGGTCTCAGCCCCAGCATTTT | CASSQGSQPQHF
TRBJ1-1 | NA | TRBV2 | NA | TGTGCCAGCAGTGAACAGAACACTGAAGCTTTCTTT | CASSEQNTEAFF
TRBJ2-6 | TRBD1 | TRBV7-2 | NA | TGTGCCAGCAGCTTATACTCGGTTGACAGGGGCGGTGGGGCCAACGTCCTGACTTTC | CASSLYSVDRGGGANVLTF
TRBJ2-5 | TRBD2 | TRBV28 | NA | TGTGCCAGCCGATCTTGGGGGGGAATGAAGACCCAGTACTTC | CASRSWGGMKTQYF
TRBJ1-1 | NA | TRBV5-1 | NA | TGCGCCAGCAGCCACCGCGGTGAAGCTTTCTTT | CASSHRGEAFF
TRBJ1-4 | TRBD1 | TRBV28 | NA | TGTGCCAGCAGTTTCTCTACAGGGGGCGGTGAAAAACTGTTTTTT | CASSFSTGGGEKLFF
TRBJ1-4 | NA | TRBV2 | few | TGTGCCAGCAGTGAAACATCGTCGGGACTACTGTTTTTT | CASSETSSGLLFF